These 15 T cell receptor beta chains were all obtained from the same sample, sequenced in a study of blood T cells in healthy people across ages. Next came a second PCR, run for about 6 to 11 cycles, which used a sample-barcoded 5' primer along with a J-beta primer mix. TCRdb processed the 5' RACE reads anew with MiXCR; each CDR3 protein has one entry. The table lists hundreds of thousands of distinct CDR3 sequences, 58% of them singletons. Sample: blood. The origin of the receptors is a man aged 25-45 years in good health.

The sample holds a few counts of this clonotype. This chain joins TRBV20-1 and TRBJ2-3, with D possibly matching TRBD2 (5 bases). The CDR3 consists of 13 residues. V dropped 2 bases and J dropped 5 bases, with 11 bases sitting between them. CDR1 and CDR2 from the germline V gene are DFQATT and SNEGSKA (reference sequence). The CDR3 is CSARQDWGDTQYF. CDR3 nucleotide sequence: TGCAGTGCTAGACAGGACTGGGGAGATACGCAGTATTTT.

The chain has TRBV12-3 or TRBV12-4 and TRBJ2-3; D unclear. There are 11 residues in the CDR3. Trimming took off 8 bases at V and 4 bases at J, with 7 bases between the two ends. In nucleotides, the CDR3 is TGTGCCAGCGGGGTTGCAGATACGCAGTATTTT. It translates to CASGVADTQYF.

The chain links TRBV29-1 to TRBJ1-1, with no clear D. Between the trimmed V and J ends, which lost 6 bases and 6 bases, there was a span of 14 bases. Germline-derived CDR1 and CDR2 are SQVTM and ANQGSEA. The CDR3 runs to 12 residues. This CDR3 is CSVWTGVPEAFF. CDR3 DNA sequence: TGCAGCGTGTGGACTGGGGTACCTGAAGCTTTCTTT.

The genes are TRBV4-1 and TRBJ1-6; D unclear. In germline, CDR1 is MGHRA, CDR2 YSYEKL. This CDR3 is built from 16 residues. V was pared by 2 bases and J by 9 bases, with 17 bases between. CDR3 protein: CASSQRLGGTPSPLHF. The DNA of the CDR3 is TGCGCCAGCAGCCAAAGGTTAGGTGGCACGCCTTCACCCCTCCACTTT.

This clonotype was found once. The rearrangement joins TRBV6-5 to TRBJ2-3; D gene ambiguous. CDR1 MNHEY and CDR2 SVGAGI come from the germline V gene. V lost 2 bases, J lost 6 bases, and 12 bases lay in between. The CDR3 sequence is 14 residues long. The CDR3 is CASSYSDSRDTQYF. In DNA, the CDR3 is TGTGCCAGCAGTTACAGTGACTCGCGGGATACGCAGTATTTT.

This clonotype turned up a few times. The CDR3 nucleotides are TGTGCCATCAGTAAACGCACACTCCTCTCCTACGAGCAGTACTTC. Protein product: CAISKRTLLSYEQYF. V gene TRBV10-3 combines with J gene TRBJ2-7, with unresolved D. The CDR3 spans 15 residues. Trimming took off 5 bases at V and 0 bases at J, with 14 bases between the two ends. The germline V gene encodes CDR1 ENHRY and CDR2 SYGVKD.

The chain carries TRBV20-1 and TRBJ2-2; TRBD2 aligns across 9 bases. Trimming at V came to 5 bases and at J to 0 bases, leaving 4 bases not matched to a gene. Germline V CDR1 and CDR2: DFQATT, SNEGSKA (reference sequence). This CDR3 has 15 residues. The DNA of the CDR3 is TGCAGTGCTTTATTAGCGGGAGCGAACACCGGGGAGCTGTTTTTT. Translating gives CSALLAGANTGELFF.

The chain recombines TRBV29-1 with TRBJ2-1; tentatively, D is TRBD1 (5 bases). The germline CDR1 and CDR2 sequences are SQVTM and ANQGSEA. CDR3 length: 13 residues. The CDR3 here is CGFQGRVYNEQFF. DNA for the CDR3: TGCGGTTTCCAGGGTCGGGTCTACAATGAGCAGTTCTTC.

In this sample, this clonotype turned up once. The CDR3 loop reads CASSLALGPTVNEKLFF. The CDR3 DNA reads TGTGCCAGCAGCTTGGCCTTAGGACCTACTGTCAATGAAAAACTGTTTTTT. The chain employs TRBV5-6 and TRBJ1-4; D is undetermined. The CDR3 sequence is 17 residues long. Trimming took 0 bases from V and 5 from J, leaving 17 bases between them. Germline CDR1 and CDR2: SGHDT and YYEEEE.

V usage is TRBV4-2 and J usage is TRBJ2-7, with 9 nucleotides matching TRBD2. J gave up 9 bases and V 2 bases, and 2 bases lay outside the gene matches. The CDR3 sequence is 12 residues long. Germline assignment: CDR1 LGHNA and CDR2 YNFKEQ. DNA of the CDR3: TGTGCCAGCAGCCAATTAGCGGGAGTGCAGTACTTC. Protein: CASSQLAGVQYF.

This clonotype was detected only a few times. The J gene is TRBJ2-1, the V gene TRBV6-1, with TRBD2 identical over 10 bases. Germline CDR1 is MNHNS and CDR2 is SASEGT. Losses at the gene ends were 6 bases for V and 4 bases for J; bases not matched to a gene: 6. The CDR3 consists of 15 residues. CDR3 nucleotides: TGTGCCAGCAGACCCTCTAGCGGGGGATACAATGAGCAGTTCTTC. Protein: CASRPSSGGYNEQFF.

As for this clonotype: A junction boundary mismatches the germline segment, possibly from a read error. The chain recombines TRBV4-3 with TRBJ2-7; possible D gene TRBD1, 6 bases. This CDR3 region has 16 residues. Germline CDR1 and CDR2: LGHNA and YSLEER. The CDR3 region has the DNA TGCGCCAGCAGCCAAGACGGGACGGACAGCCCCTACGAGCGGTACTTC. Translating gives CASSQDGTDSPYERYF.

The chain uses TRBV2 and TRBJ2-5; D remains ambiguous. Trimming pared 5 bases from V and 0 bases from J, leaving 7 bases between. The CDR3 spans 13 residues. Looked up from germline, CDR1 is SNHLY and CDR2 is FYNNEI. CDR3 nucleotides: TGTGCCAGCAGTTATGGATACCAAGAGACCCAGTACTTC. This gives the protein CASSYGYQETQYF.

The rearrangement joins TRBV18 to TRBJ1-2, with 7 bases aligning to TRBD1. CDR1 KGHSH and CDR2 LQKENI come from the germline V gene. V lost 3 bases and J lost 0; bases outside the gene matches: 13. This CDR3 has 18 amino acids. The CDR3 nucleotides are TGTGCCAGCTCACCCTCGCCGAATACAGGGGCTACTAACTATGGCTACACCTTC. Translating gives CASSPSPNTGATNYGYTF.

The chain carries TRBV5-1 and TRBJ2-5, with unresolved D. CDR1 is SGHRS and CDR2 is YFSETQ in the germline V gene. Trimming pared 0 bases from V and 11 bases from J, leaving 20 bases between. The length of the CDR3 is 15 residues. The CDR3 coding sequence is TGCGCCAGCAGCTTGGTCCCGGGCAGTTCCGGAAAGCAGTACTTC. Its protein product is CASSLVPGSSGKQYF.